The source of this TCR beta chain is a study of shared clonotypes between healthy human individuals (dated by TCRdb to the early 2020s). A note on the overall study: The cohort included three men and a couple of women between 18 and 49 years of age. For each donor, CD4 naive and CD4 memory were each run on three plates, CD8 naive on two plates, and CD8 memory on one plate. To estimate repertoire size and how much clonotypes are shared between individuals, the study performed deep sequencing of blood TCR repertoires from roughly five healthy adults. Libraries were prepared and TCR repertoires were sequenced by different laboratories using diverse techniques, in order to increase sequencing depth and limit assay-specific biases. Each donor's leukapheresis produced roughly between roughly 0.94 and 9.5 billion PBMCs.

Comment on this clone: The specificity of this receptor is unknown. No qualities accompany the bases; no much larger clone lies one base away.

Using the deep immunoSEQ assay, multiplex PCR amplified TCR CDR3 regions from genomic DNA. Genomic DNA extracted from each cell subset was distributed evenly over all wells of several immunoSEQ 96-well plates, and each plate served as one replicate. Each replicate PCR for sorted subsets received about 210 ng genomic DNA, equal to roughly 29,000 T cell genomes. Purified libraries were measured with a Qubit 3.0 fluorometer, size-checked on a Bioanalyzer 2100, and measured again with the KAPA Library Quantification kit. Each immunoSEQ 96-well plate was sequenced on its own single-read 150-cycle Illumina NextSeq 550 flow cell. Turning to the authors' computational methods: The immunoSEQ output contained only junctional sequences without quality scores, so filtering could not match that applied to full-length reads. To assign V/J genes and CDR3, sequences were annotated against IMGT germline references using PyIR, a Python wrapper for IgBLAST v1.9. Reads with weak V/J assignments (E-value above 1e-6), missing CDR3, stop codons, out-of-frame junctions, or ambiguous translated residues were removed. V3J clonotypes were defined by identical inferred V gene, J gene, and CDR3 amino acid sequence. Percentage overlap between repertoires was computed as shared unique clonotypes divided by the size of the smaller repertoire. RTK rarefaction, the Chao1 estimator, and Recon v2.1 estimates of unobserved clonotypes were used to assess repertoire richness. Generation probabilities for all TCRbeta clonotypes obtained by the gDNA method from a handful of donors were computed using OLGA. TCRdb's version of the immuneACCESS table is confined to in-frame rearrangements and falls short of the full clone set. An unresolved V gene accounts for under half of the shortfall where checked; the remainder is of unknown origin. For V, J and clone size, that table is used; D and trimming come from the DNA. A total of about 1.5 million clones appear in this sample, around 98% of them only once. Of the sample, about 0.4% is held by the ten largest clones.

Results the study describes overall, beyond this receptor: Naive subsets generally had larger estimated clonotype richness than memory subsets did. Pairwise subsampling led to the expectation that sequencing depth would affect the degree of clonotype sharing among donors. Sampling was limited to blood, and TCR repertoires in tissue likely differ from TCR repertoires in blood. Higher generation probabilities were observed for clonotypes shared by all four sorted-subset donors than for non-shared clonotypes. Sharing across a few donors was observed for around 4.8% of naive CD4, over 3% of naive CD8, 2.3% of memory CD4, and roughly 0.4% of memory CD8 clonotypes. Because the study included only a small number of donors, the genetic and exposure-history diversity represented was limited. Incomplete sequencing was indicated by rarefaction of sorted-subset datasets, despite the large sequencing depth.

Healthy HIV-negative adults with no recently reported acute infections or vaccinations were included as donors. All donors were Caucasian adults living in Nashville, Tennessee, USA. Magnetic negative selection was used to enrich CD4+ T cells, after which naive cells were positively selected on CD45RA and the negative fraction became the memory subset. After blood collection by leukapheresis, PBMCs were isolated using Ficoll-Histopaque density gradient centrifugation and then cryopreserved in the vapor phase of liquid nitrogen. Analytical flow cytometry was used to check the purity and quantity of each magnetically sorted T cell population. From each sorted fraction, genomic DNA was isolated and quantified by UV absorbance on a Nanodrop 2000c. Sequences SEHNR (CDR1) and FQNEAQ (CDR2) are obtained from the germline V gene (reference sequence). The cysteine opens and the phenylalanine closes a CDR3 of 12 amino acids. The kept DNA is CDR3 alone, 36 bases in frame from the first base. At the junction V is shortened by 5 bases and J by 5 bases, with 10 bases in between.

Recombination connected TRBV7-9 to TRBJ2-7, with an unclear D gene assignment. This clonotype originated in a man younger than 45 in good health. The specimen was naive CD4+ T cells sorted from blood. Sample cell subset or site, as interpreted from the label and publication: CD45RA+ positively selected. The DNA sequence follows: TGTGCCAGCAGCCGAGAAAATAACGAGCAGTACTTC. Its product reads: CASSRENNEQYF.